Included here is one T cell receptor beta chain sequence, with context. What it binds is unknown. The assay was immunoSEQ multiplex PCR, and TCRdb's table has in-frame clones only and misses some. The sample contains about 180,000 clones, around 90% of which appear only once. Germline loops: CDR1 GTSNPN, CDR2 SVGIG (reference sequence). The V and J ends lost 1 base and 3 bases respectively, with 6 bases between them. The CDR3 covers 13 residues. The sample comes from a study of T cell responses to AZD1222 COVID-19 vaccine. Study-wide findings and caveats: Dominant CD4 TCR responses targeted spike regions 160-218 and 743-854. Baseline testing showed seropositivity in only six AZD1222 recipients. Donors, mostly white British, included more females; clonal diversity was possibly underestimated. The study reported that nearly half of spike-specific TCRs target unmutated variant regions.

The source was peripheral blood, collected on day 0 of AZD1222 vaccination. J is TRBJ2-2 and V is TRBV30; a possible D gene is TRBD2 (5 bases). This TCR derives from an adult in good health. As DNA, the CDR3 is TGTGCCTGGAGTGCTAGCTACACCGGGGAGCTGTTTTTT. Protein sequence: CAWSASYTGELFF.